The 4 T cell receptor beta chains listed next were all sequenced from one sample in a study of cytomegalovirus exposure and HLA in healthy donors. Primers: 60 Vbeta forward and 13 Jbeta reverse. This table comes from immunoSEQ multiplex PCR, and its TCRdb copy is limited to in-frame clones, with some not included. Seen here are about 160,000 clones, roughly 80% observed once, and the top ten hold approximately 2.2%. What was sequenced was PBMCs. These receptors were taken from a male donor in good health and CMV-seronegative.

To note about this clone: This clone may be a read error of a much larger clone one base away. Additional DNA sequences in this sample encode the identical CDR3. The chain joins TRBV4-3 to TRBJ1-1; 9 bases line up with TRBD1. Unmatched junction bases numbered 7, after V lost 0 bases and J lost 5 bases. The CDR3 is made up of 16 amino acids. Per the germline V gene, CDR1 is LGHNA and CDR2 is YSLEER. CDR3 coding DNA: TGCGCCAGCAGCCAAGATCCCGGACAGGGGTGGACTGAAGCTTTCTTT. This gives the protein CASSQDPGQGWTEAFF.

The V and J genes are TRBV30 and TRBJ1-5; TRBD1 matches at 7 bases. The V segment lost 4 bases and the J segment 7 bases; nucleotides outside the gene matches: 7. Germline lookup yields CDR1 GTSNPN and CDR2 SVGIG (reference sequence). The CDR3 sequence is 13 residues long. The CDR3 reads CAWTDRAGQPQHF. Written as DNA, the CDR3 is TGTGCCTGGACCGACAGGGCAGGGCAGCCCCAGCATTTT.

The chain recombines TRBV2 with TRBJ2-1; D may be TRBD1 (6 bases). CDR3 length: 15 residues. Trimming pared 5 bases from V and 8 bases from J, leaving 19 bases between. Per the germline V gene, CDR1 is SNHLY and CDR2 is FYNNEI. The CDR3 DNA reads as TGTGCCAGCAGTCTAGGACAGCCTACTATTCATGAGCAGTTCTTC. Translation gives CASSLGQPTIHEQFF. The full variable domain, its missing parts supplied by reference TRBV2 and TRBJ2-1, is EPEVTQTPSHQVTQMGQEVILRCVPISNHLYFYWYRQILGQKVEFLVSFYNNEISEKSEIFDDQFSVERPDGSNFTLKIRSTKLEDSAMYFCASSLGQPTIHEQFFGPGTRLTVL.

This chain uses TRBV25-1 with TRBJ2-5; 13 bases are a match to TRBD2. TRBJ2-7 matches the DNA end more closely, so the J call is doubtful. This CDR3 has 14 residues. Germline V gene data show CDR1 as MGHDK and CDR2 as SYGVNS. CDR3 protein: CASSPGLAGDEQYF. In nucleotides, the CDR3 is TGTGCCAGCAGCCCCGGACTAGCGGGGGACGAGCAGTACTTC.